This TCR beta chain came from a study of CD8+CD57+ T cells in acquired aplastic anemia. Genomic DNA templated the TCR beta VDJ and CDR3 profiling. TCRdb reprocessed the reads with MiXCR, giving one entry per CDR3 protein. The table records about 190,000 distinct CDR3 sequences, around 50% of them present only once. This clonotype was seen repeatedly, ten times or more. Sequences were obtained from sorted CD4+, CD8+, or CD8+CD57+ T cells (not recorded which) from PBMCs. This receptor was obtained from a human donor in good health, serving as a control.

This CDR3 is CASSLGTGAYEQYF. CDR3 sequence (DNA): TGTGCCAGCAGTTTAGGGACAGGCGCCTACGAGCAGTACTTC. The chain recombines TRBV12-3 or TRBV12-4 with TRBJ2-7, with TRBD1 matching over 7 bases. The CDR3 has 14 amino acids. Trimming cost V 1 base and J 2 bases; bases outside gene matches: 2.